The clone carrying this TCR beta chain was detected ten times or more. Antigen unknown. Amplification of TCR beta CDR3 regions used RNA as the template. HTBI primers were employed in a first-round RT-PCR of the TCR CDR3. MiXCR was run by TCRdb on the multiplex PCR reads, yielding one entry per CDR3 protein. The data hold around 350,000 distinct CDR3 sequences, with about a fifth observed a single time. The data derive from a study of T cells in Graves' hyperthyroidism and ophthalmopathy. General study findings and limits: Progression to ophthalmopathy was predicted a median of roughly 6.5 months early.

Out of 8.5 to 10 ml of fresh peripheral blood came the PBMCs. V lost 5 bases to trimming and J lost 2 bases, with 12 bases between them. CDR1 is MNHEY and CDR2 is SVGEGT in the germline V gene. The CDR3 consists of 14 residues. Sequencing was carried out using blood. The gene calls are TRBV6-2 or TRBV6-3 and TRBJ1-1; D might be TRBD1 (5 bases). The TCR originated in a woman in her late teens or twenties with Graves' hyperthyroidism. CDR3 sequence reads: CASSQQRGNTEAFF. The DNA of the CDR3 is TGTGCCAGCAGTCAGCAGAGGGGCAACACTGAAGCTTTCTTT.